Listed below are T cell receptor beta chains from one sample, sequenced in a study of response to subunit inactivated influenza vaccine. TCRdb re-derived calls from the RT-PCR reads in MiXCR, one entry per CDR3 protein. The sample lists 550,000 to 800,000 distinct CDR3 sequences; approximately 14% were seen once. The source was PBMCs from blood, collected 12 days after vaccination. These receptors came from a man aged 50-59 years who received an inactivated influenza vaccine. Each CDR3 is given with its conserved first and last residue. The order of the fields is V gene, J gene, D gene, clone size, CDR3 DNA, CDR3 protein. D genes are given only for firm matches. Clone sizes are given selectively: once, few, many, or a class where the clone is expanded.

V: TRBV11-2
J: TRBJ2-1
D: TRBD2
size: -
DNA: TGTGCCAGCAGCTTAGGTCAACTAGCGGGGGGGGTTACGGGCAATGAGCAGTTCTTC
CDR3: CASSLGQLAGGVTGNEQFF

V: TRBV7-2
J: TRBJ2-2
D: -
size: few
DNA: TGTGCCAGCAGCTTAGCGGGACCCCTGAACACCGGGGAGCTGTTTTTT
CDR3: CASSLAGPLNTGELFF

V: TRBV9
J: TRBJ2-1
D: -
size: few
DNA: TGTGCCAGCAGTCCGGGGATTTACAATGAGCAGTTCTTC
CDR3: CASSPGIYNEQFF

V: TRBV12-3/TRBV12-4
J: TRBJ1-5
D: -
size: few
DNA: TGTGCCAGCAGGGGTAGGGTGAGTCAGCCCCAGCATTTT
CDR3: CASRGRVSQPQHF

V: TRBV11-2
J: TRBJ2-5
D: TRBD1
size: few
DNA: TGTGCCAGCAGCCTTGGACAGGGGGCCTACCACTACTTC
CDR3: CASSLGQGAYHYF

V: TRBV7-2
J: TRBJ2-5
D: TRBD2
size: once
DNA: TGTGCCAGCAGCTTACAGGCTAGCGGCCAAGAGACCCAGTACTTC
CDR3: CASSLQASGQETQYF

V: TRBV6-2/TRBV6-3
J: TRBJ2-7
D: TRBD2
size: few
DNA: TGTGCCAGCAGTCTACCGGGACTAGCGCCTAGTGGGCCCTACGAGCAGTACTTC
CDR3: CASSLPGLAPSGPYEQYF

V: TRBV11-3
J: TRBJ1-5
D: TRBD1
size: -
DNA: TGTGCCAGCAGCGCAAGGACAGGGTTACAATGCCAGCCCCAGCATTTT
CDR3: CASSARTGLQCQPQHF

V: TRBV7-8
J: TRBJ1-6
D: TRBD1
size: many
DNA: TGTGCCAGCAGCGTCGGGACAGCTAACCTCCACTTT
CDR3: CASSVGTANLHF

V: TRBV24-1
J: TRBJ1-1
D: -
size: -
DNA: TGTGCCACCAGTGATTTGCCCTGGGCCCCGGGACACAAGAACACTGAAGCTTTCTTT
CDR3: CATSDLPWAPGHKNTEAFF

V: TRBV5-1
J: TRBJ2-2
D: TRBD1
size: many
DNA: TGCGCCAGCAGCCGCCAGGGACAGAGGAACACCGGGGAGCTGTTTTTT
CDR3: CASSRQGQRNTGELFF

V: TRBV7-8
J: TRBJ2-5
D: TRBD1
size: few
DNA: TGTGCCAGCAGCCCCCGACAGGGGGAACAAGAGACCCAGTACTTC
CDR3: CASSPRQGEQETQYF

V: TRBV29-1
J: TRBJ2-3
D: -
size: many
DNA: TGCAGCGTTGACGGGGACAACACAGATACGCAGTATTTT
CDR3: CSVDGDNTDTQYF

V: TRBV5-1
J: TRBJ2-2
D: TRBD2
size: -
DNA: TGCGCCAGCAGTCGGACTAGCGGGACTATCGGGGAGCTGTTTTTT
CDR3: CASSRTSGTIGELFF

V: TRBV11-1
J: TRBJ2-1
D: TRBD2
size: many
DNA: TGTGCCAGCAGCTTCGGTAGGGTAGGGTTCCTAGCGGGGAGCTCCTACAATGAGCAGTTCTTC
CDR3: CASSFGRVGFLAGSSYNEQFF

V: TRBV29-1
J: TRBJ1-3
D: -
size: -
DNA: TGCAGCGCCCGAGACAGCTTCTCTGGAAACACCATATATTTT
CDR3: CSARDSFSGNTIYF

V: TRBV21-1
J: TRBJ1-5
D: -
size: few
DNA: TGTGCCAGCACCCTAGGGAGGGAAGCTGGTCAGCCCCAGCATTTT
CDR3: CASTLGREAGQPQHF

V: TRBV20-1
J: TRBJ2-7
D: -
size: few
DNA: TGCAGTGCTACTTACCGAACAGGCATCCCCGACGAGCAGTACTTC
CDR3: CSATYRTGIPDEQYF

V: TRBV30
J: TRBJ2-7
D: TRBD2
size: -
DNA: TGTGCCTGGACCGCGGGTAGCGGGAGGGGGGGCTACGAGCAGTACTTC
CDR3: CAWTAGSGRGGYEQYF

V: TRBV27
J: TRBJ2-3
D: -
size: -
DNA: TGTGCCAGCAGTTTATCGGTTGGAGGGGTGGATACGCAGTATTTT
CDR3: CASSLSVGGVDTQYF

V: TRBV11-3
J: TRBJ2-1
D: TRBD2
size: -
DNA: TGTGCCAGCAGCCCCATGGGGGGGAATGAGCAGTTCTTC
CDR3: CASSPMGGNEQFF

V: TRBV4-3
J: TRBJ2-1
D: TRBD2
size: -
DNA: TGCGCCAGCAGCCTCAGAGCGGGAGGGCCTAATTTTCCCAGCAATGAGCAGTTCTTC
CDR3: CASSLRAGGPNFPSNEQFF

V: TRBV27
J: TRBJ2-7
D: -
size: -
DNA: TGTGCCAGCAAATCGGGAGGACAGCGGACCTACGAGCAGTACTTC
CDR3: CASKSGGQRTYEQYF

V: TRBV5-5
J: TRBJ2-1
D: TRBD2
size: few
DNA: TGTGCCAGCAGCTTCCCAGACTCCCGGGAGGGGGTCTACAATGAGCAGTTCTTC
CDR3: CASSFPDSREGVYNEQFF

V: TRBV5-1
J: TRBJ1-1
D: -
size: few
DNA: TGCGCCAGCAGCGCGGGCGCCACGGGTGAAGCTTTCTTT
CDR3: CASSAGATGEAFF

V: TRBV10-3
J: TRBJ2-3
D: TRBD2
size: few
DNA: TGTGCCATCACCGCCGTCCTGACTAGCGGGAGGGGCACAGATACGCAGTATTTT
CDR3: CAITAVLTSGRGTDTQYF

V: TRBV19
J: TRBJ2-2
D: -
size: -
DNA: TGTGCCAGTAGTGTCAGGGGAGACACCGGGGAGCTGTTTTTT
CDR3: CASSVRGDTGELFF

V: TRBV5-1
J: TRBJ2-7
D: -
size: many
DNA: TGCGCCAGCAGCATTGAATATCCTTACGAGCAGTACTTC
CDR3: CASSIEYPYEQYF

V: TRBV18
J: TRBJ2-5
D: -
size: -
DNA: TGTGCCAGCTCACCACGCAGAGAAGAGACCCAGTACTTC
CDR3: CASSPRREETQYF

V: TRBV7-6
J: TRBJ2-1
D: -
size: few
DNA: TGTGCCAGCAGCTACCCCCAGGGGCTAGCTTTGAGCTCCTACAATGAGCAGTTCTTC
CDR3: CASSYPQGLALSSYNEQFF

V: TRBV5-1
J: TRBJ2-3
D: -
size: -
DNA: TGCGCCAGCAGCCCCGCTAGTGGCGCAGATACGCAGTATTTT
CDR3: CASSPASGADTQYF

V: TRBV12-3/TRBV12-4
J: TRBJ2-5
D: -
size: -
DNA: TGTGCCAGCAGTTTAGCGGGGGGCTGGGAGACCCAGTACTTC
CDR3: CASSLAGGWETQYF

V: TRBV29-1
J: TRBJ2-2
D: -
size: few
DNA: TGCAGCGTGACCGGGACAAGGAACACCGGGGAGCTGTTTTTT
CDR3: CSVTGTRNTGELFF

V: TRBV28
J: TRBJ2-5
D: TRBD2
size: -
DNA: TGTGCCAGCAGTTTACTGCTAGCGGGGGGACAAGAGACCCAGTACTTC
CDR3: CASSLLLAGGQETQYF

V: TRBV20-1
J: TRBJ2-1
D: TRBD2
size: -
DNA: TGCAGTGCTAGAGGTTGGCTAGCGGGAAATAGCGGTGAGCAGTTCTTC
CDR3: CSARGWLAGNSGEQFF

V: TRBV6-1
J: TRBJ2-7
D: TRBD1
size: -
DNA: TGTGCCAGCAGACGAGGGACAGGGTCCTACGAGCAGTACTTC
CDR3: CASRRGTGSYEQYF

V: TRBV20-1
J: TRBJ1-4
D: -
size: few
DNA: TGCAGTGCTACCGGGGCGGTTGAAAAACTGTTTTTT
CDR3: CSATGAVEKLFF

V: TRBV10-3
J: TRBJ2-2
D: -
size: -
DNA: TGTGCCATCAGTGAGAAGAGAAACACCGGGGAGCTGTTTTTT
CDR3: CAISEKRNTGELFF

V: TRBV20-1
J: TRBJ2-7
D: TRBD1
size: few
DNA: TGCAGTGCTAGCCCCGGGACAGGGGGCTCCGAGCAGTACTTC
CDR3: CSASPGTGGSEQYF

V: TRBV5-1
J: TRBJ2-3
D: -
size: many
DNA: TGCGCCAGCCGCAGGGGCACAGATACGCAGTATTTT
CDR3: CASRRGTDTQYF

V: TRBV29-1
J: TRBJ2-7
D: TRBD2
size: -
DNA: TGCAGCGTTGAAGGACTAGCTGACGAGCAGTACTTC
CDR3: CSVEGLADEQYF

V: TRBV28
J: TRBJ2-4
D: -
size: -
DNA: TGTGCCAGCGTCTCACAGGGTCGGGGACAGTACTTC
CDR3: CASVSQGRGQYF

V: TRBV7-9
J: TRBJ1-1
D: -
size: few
DNA: TGTGCCAGCAGCTTGGGGGCTGGGGTCACTGAAGCTTTCTTT
CDR3: CASSLGAGVTEAFF

V: TRBV7-2
J: TRBJ2-3
D: -
size: many
DNA: TGTGCCAGCAATCGACCGGGACATACCACAGATACGCAGTATTTT
CDR3: CASNRPGHTTDTQYF

V: TRBV5-1
J: TRBJ2-1
D: -
size: many
DNA: TGCGCCAGCAGCCAGACATCAAGGGGGGCCTACAATGAGCAGTTCTTC
CDR3: CASSQTSRGAYNEQFF

V: TRBV20-1
J: TRBJ2-5
D: -
size: many
DNA: TGCAGTGCTAGTAGAGAGTCGGCCCAGTACTTC
CDR3: CSASRESAQYF

V: TRBV4-2
J: TRBJ1-1
D: TRBD1
size: -
DNA: TGTGCCAGCAGCCATTCGACAGGGGGTACCTTCATGAACACTGAAGCTTTCTTT
CDR3: CASSHSTGGTFMNTEAFF

V: TRBV18
J: TRBJ2-1
D: -
size: many
DNA: TGTGCCAGCTCACCACCAACACAGAGAAATGAGCAGTTCTTC
CDR3: CASSPPTQRNEQFF

V: TRBV4-3
J: TRBJ1-6
D: -
size: few
DNA: TGCGCCAGCAGCCAAGACCAGGGAGGGTATTCACCCCTCCACTTT
CDR3: CASSQDQGGYSPLHF

V: TRBV7-8
J: TRBJ2-1
D: -
size: few
DNA: TGTGCCAGCAGCTTAGGAGCAAATCCCCTCTACAATGAGCAGTTCTTC
CDR3: CASSLGANPLYNEQFF

V: TRBV5-1
J: TRBJ2-1
D: TRBD1
size: -
DNA: TGCGCCAGCAGCTTGGCCCCCGGACAGGACAATGAGCAGTTCTTC
CDR3: CASSLAPGQDNEQFF

V: TRBV4-2
J: TRBJ2-5
D: TRBD2
size: few
DNA: TGTGCCAGCAGCCGCGGACTAGCGGGGGGGCCGAGGGAGACCCAGTACTTC
CDR3: CASSRGLAGGPRETQYF

V: TRBV29-1
J: TRBJ2-2
D: TRBD1
size: many
DNA: TGCAGCGTTAACAGGGGTCAAAAGATCGCGAACACCGGGGAGCTGTTTTTT
CDR3: CSVNRGQKIANTGELFF

V: TRBV29-1
J: TRBJ2-3
D: TRBD1
size: few
DNA: TGCAGCGTTGTAGGTAACAGGGGCGGTTTTAGCACAGATACGCAGTATTTT
CDR3: CSVVGNRGGFSTDTQYF

V: TRBV7-6
J: TRBJ2-7
D: TRBD1
size: -
DNA: TGTGCATCCGGGACAGGGGTTAACGAGCAGTACTTC
CDR3: CASGTGVNEQYF

V: TRBV5-1
J: TRBJ2-7
D: -
size: few
DNA: TGCGCCAGCAGCACAGCAGGGTACTCCTACGAGCAGTACTTC
CDR3: CASSTAGYSYEQYF

V: TRBV6-1
J: TRBJ1-5
D: TRBD1
size: few
DNA: TGTGCCAGCAGTGCCAACAGGGGTGATCAGCCCCAGCATTTT
CDR3: CASSANRGDQPQHF

V: TRBV5-6
J: TRBJ1-5
D: -
size: -
DNA: TGTGCCAGCAGCTTGGCCGGGAGGGGAGATCAGCCCCAGCATTTT
CDR3: CASSLAGRGDQPQHF

V: TRBV29-1
J: TRBJ2-2
D: -
size: few
DNA: TGCAGCGTTGGGATCTTGAACACCGGGGAGCTGTTTTTT
CDR3: CSVGILNTGELFF